These 6 T cell receptor beta chains were sequenced from one sample in a study of OX40 agonist ivuxolimab in advanced cancers. The assay was immunoSEQ multiplex PCR, and TCRdb's table has in-frame clones only and misses some. This table has tens of thousands of clones, almost 85% appearing once. The source was CD4+ or CD8+ T cells sorted from blood, collected in a trial of the OX40 agonist ivuxolimab. The receptors were gathered from an adult with an advanced solid tumor such as melanoma, head and neck, liver or kidney cancer.

The chain carries TRBV5-4 and TRBJ1-6, with TRBD1 as a possible D gene (6 bases). Trimming stripped 0 bases from V and 5 bases from J, with 18 bases between. This CDR3 has 18 amino acids. Germline CDR1 and CDR2: SGHNT and YYREEE (reference sequence). CDR3: CASSLAPTGGPDNSPLHF. The CDR3 DNA is TGTGCCAGCAGCTTGGCCCCGACAGGCGGACCCGATAATTCACCCCTCCACTTT.

The V call is TRBV18, the J call TRBJ1-5; D not resolved. The CDR3 is made up of 14 amino acids. V was pared by 3 bases and J by 0 bases, with 6 bases between. Germline V gives CDR1 KGHSH, CDR2 LQKENI. The CDR3 region has the DNA TGTGCCAGCTCACCCCAGCCTAGCAATCAGCCCCAGCATTTT. It translates to CASSPQPSNQPQHF.

V gene TRBV7-9 combines with J gene TRBJ2-7, with 10 nucleotides matching TRBD1. The CDR3 runs to 14 residues. V dropped 4 bases and J dropped 3; count of bases not matched to a gene: 3. CDR1 is SEHNR and CDR2 is FQNEAQ in the germline V gene (reference sequence). The CDR3 protein is CASSSGQGYYEQYF. The CDR3 bases are TGTGCCAGCAGCTCGGGACAGGGGTACTACGAGCAGTACTTC.

The chain recombines TRBV19 with TRBJ2-1; 8 positions match TRBD1. Trimming cost V 6 bases and J 7 bases; bases outside gene matches: 5. Germline CDR1 LNHDA, CDR2 SQIVND (reference sequence). The CDR3 is made up of 13 amino acids. The CDR3 nucleotides read TGTGCCAGTAGGGACAGGGCCAGGAATGAGCAGTTCTTC. It translates to CASRDRARNEQFF. Looking up the rest from reference TRBV19 and TRBJ2-1 gives the full variable domain: DGGITQSPKYLFRKEGQNVTLSCEQNLNHDAMYWYRQDPGQGLRLIYYSQIVNDFQKGDIAEGYSVSREKKESFPLTVTSAQKNPTAFYLCASRDRARNEQFFGPGTRLTVL.

The chain uses TRBV7-2 and TRBJ1-1; 12 nucleotides line up with TRBD1. V lost 5 bases, J lost 3 bases, and 10 bases stayed unmatched. The CDR3 length is 17 residues. The germline CDR1 and CDR2 sequences are SGHTA and FQGNSA. In DNA, the CDR3 is TGTGCCAGCAGCCCAGGGGGGACAGGGGGCGCATACACTGAAGCTTTCTTT. Protein: CASSPGGTGGAYTEAFF.

The chain joins TRBV12-5 to TRBJ2-1; a weak D match, TRBD2 (5 bases). The CDR3 is 17 residues long. The germline V gene has CDR1 LGHNT and CDR2 FRNRAP. With 2 bases removed from V and 5 bases from J, the gap between germline ends came to 19 bases. The chain's CDR3 is CASGLLLGGPKDNEQFF. The CDR3 DNA reads as TGTGCTAGTGGTTTGCTATTAGGCGGGCCGAAGGACAATGAGCAGTTCTTC.